Below, one T cell receptor (beta chain) is given with its context. What it binds is not known. Primers for the PCR totalled 60 Vbeta and 13 Jbeta. Sequenced by immunoSEQ multiplex PCR; TCRdb stores in-frame clones only, minus some. The table lists 100,000 to 150,000 clones, 80% of them singletons. This sample is part of a study of cytomegalovirus exposure and HLA in healthy donors. Overall study results and limits: Researchers counted around 180 TCR beta chains as cytomegalovirus-associated. A reported reduction in N-insertions relative to the roughly 670-donor mean was seen in an Asian-associated ancestry cluster in a later analysis. Several top significant clusters appeared, in a later analysis, to be linked to common viral pathogens.

The CDR3 consists of 14 residues. With 3 bases removed from V and 5 bases from J, the gap between germline ends came to 10 bases. CDR1 is KGHSH and CDR2 is LQKENI in the germline V gene. Sequenced input: PBMCs. V and J are TRBV18 and TRBJ1-4; possible D gene TRBD1, 6 bases. This receptor was taken from a young man in good health and CMV-seropositive. Written as DNA, the CDR3 is TGTGCCAGCTCACCCCGACAGGCCAATGAAAAACTGTTTTTT. This encodes CASSPRQANEKLFF.